This T cell receptor (beta chain) was observed in a study of blood T cell repertoires in COVID-19. Data came from immunoSEQ multiplex PCR; TCRdb stores just in-frame clones and leaves some out. The sample holds 200,000 to 250,000 clones; about nine tenths are singletons and the top ten take 4.4%. Per germline, CDR1 LGHNA and CDR2 YNFKEQ. Trimming pared 0 bases from V and 6 bases from J, leaving 9 bases between. The CDR3 consists of 13 residues. The chain combines TRBV4-2 with TRBJ2-7, with D perhaps matching TRBD1 (5 bases). Sequenced: peripheral blood. This TCR was sampled from a man aged 45-65 years with acute or convalescent COVID-19. The CDR3 loop is CASSQDRVGEQYF. The CDR3 DNA reads TGTGCCAGCAGCCAAGACAGGGTCGGCGAGCAGTACTTC.